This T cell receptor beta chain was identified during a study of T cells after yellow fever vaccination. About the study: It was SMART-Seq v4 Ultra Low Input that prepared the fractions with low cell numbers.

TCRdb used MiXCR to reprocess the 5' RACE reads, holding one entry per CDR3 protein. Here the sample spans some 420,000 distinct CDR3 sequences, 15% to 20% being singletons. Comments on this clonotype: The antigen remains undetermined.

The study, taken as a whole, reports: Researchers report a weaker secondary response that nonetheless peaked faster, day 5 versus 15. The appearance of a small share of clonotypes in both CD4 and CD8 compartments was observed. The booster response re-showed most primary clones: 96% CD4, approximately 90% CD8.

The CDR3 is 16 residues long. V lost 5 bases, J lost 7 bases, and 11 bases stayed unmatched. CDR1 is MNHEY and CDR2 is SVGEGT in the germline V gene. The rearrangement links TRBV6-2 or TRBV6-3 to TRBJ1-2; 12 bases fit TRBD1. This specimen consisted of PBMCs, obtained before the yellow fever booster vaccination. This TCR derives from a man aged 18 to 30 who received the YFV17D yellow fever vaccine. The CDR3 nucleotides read TGTGCCAGCAGTGCTCCGGGACAGGGGGCGCTTGGTGGCTACACCTTC. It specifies CASSAPGQGALGGYTF.